The 10 T cell receptor beta chains below come from one sample, sequenced in a study of blood T cell repertoires in COVID-19. Method: immunoSEQ multiplex PCR; TCRdb's copy keeps in-frame clones and lacks some. The table lists some 190,000 clones, more than 70% of them singletons. The specimen sequenced was PBMCs or T cells enriched from blood (not recorded which). The receptors here all came from a man aged 25-45 years with acute COVID-19.

V and J are TRBV10-2 and TRBJ1-6, with 8 bases lining up with TRBD1. The germline V gene has CDR1 WSHSY and CDR2 SAAADI. The J segment lost 7 bases and the V segment lost 2 bases, leaving 7 bases of the junction unmatched. The CDR3 runs to 16 residues. This chain's CDR3 is CASSELQGARNSPLHF. The CDR3 DNA is TGCGCCAGCAGTGAGCTCCAGGGGGCGCGGAATTCACCCCTCCACTTT.

CDR3 DNA sequence: TGTGCCAGCAGCGCGGGACAGCCCAATCAGCCCCAGCATTTT. Its translation: CASSAGQPNQPQHF. This rearrangement joins TRBV5-6 to TRBJ1-5; 7 nucleotides match TRBD1. V lost 4 bases and J lost 3; bases outside the gene matches: 4. The germline gives CDR1 SGHDT, CDR2 YYEEEE. The CDR3 covers 14 residues.

The CDR3 protein is CASSYLSGSYNSPLHF. The DNA for the CDR3 is TGTGCCAGCAGTTACCTTAGTGGTTCCTATAATTCACCCCTCCACTTT. The rearrangement uses TRBV27 and TRBJ1-6; D is unclear. The V end lost 4 bases, the J end lost 1 base, and 11 bases lay between the germline ends. The CDR3 totals 16 residues. CDR1 and CDR2 (germline): MNHEY, SMNVEV (reference sequence).

The chain couples TRBV5-6 to TRBJ1-6, with 7 nucleotides matching TRBD1. Germline V gives CDR1 SGHDT, CDR2 YYEEEE. Trimming removed 4 bases from V and 7 bases from J; junction bases left unmatched: 8. The CDR3 runs 15 residues. The CDR3 region is CASSPRDSANSPLHF. CDR3 nucleotide sequence: TGTGCCAGCAGCCCTCGGGACAGCGCGAATTCACCCCTCCACTTT.

The chain carries TRBV4-1 and TRBJ2-7; TRBD1 matches 9 bases. With 4 bases clipped from V and 6 bases from J, the junction kept 10 bases outside the gene matches. Germline values: CDR1 MGHRA, CDR2 YSYEKL. The CDR3 has 15 amino acids. CDR3: CASSLTRDRASEQYF. The CDR3, as DNA: TGCGCCAGCAGCCTGACGCGGGACAGGGCGTCCGAGCAGTACTTC.

V is TRBV11-2 and J is TRBJ1-5; no firm D call. V lost 5 bases and J 4 bases, leaving 21 bases between the germline ends. The CDR3 totals 17 residues. CDR1 SGHAT and CDR2 FQNNGV come from the germline V gene. The CDR3 nucleotides read TGTGCCAGCAGCCTCACTAGGTTACAGCAAATGAATCAGCCCCAGCATTTT. Amino acids: CASSLTRLQQMNQPQHF. Drawing the rest from reference TRBV11-2 and TRBJ1-5, the complete variable domain is EAGVAQSPRYKIIEKRQSVAFWCNPISGHATLYWYQQILGQGPKLLIQFQNNGVVDDSQLPKDRFSAERLKGVDSTLKIQPAKLEDSAVYLCASSLTRLQQMNQPQHFGDGTRLSIL.

As to this clone: Other DNA sequences in the same sample also yield this CDR3. V is TRBV6-5 and J is TRBJ1-5; TRBD1 aligns across 12 bases. Germline loops: CDR1 MNHEY, CDR2 SVGAGI. J gave up 6 bases and V 5 bases, and 5 bases lay outside the gene matches. This CDR3 is 15 amino acids long. For the CDR3, the DNA is TGTGCCAGCAGTCCCGGGACAGGGGGCTTTCAGCCCCAGCATTTT. Protein product: CASSPGTGGFQPQHF.

This clone was picked up one time. This chain links TRBV28 with TRBJ1-6, with 7 bases matching TRBD1. CDR1 and CDR2 (germline): MDHEN, SYDVKM. The J segment lost 0 bases and the V segment lost 5 bases, leaving 16 bases of the junction unmatched. This CDR3 region has 20 residues. This CDR3 is CASSPLTRQGPSSYNSPLHF. The CDR3 DNA reads as TGTGCCAGCAGTCCGTTAACCAGACAGGGCCCGAGCTCCTATAATTCACCCCTCCACTTT. Filled out from reference TRBV28 and TRBJ1-6, the complete variable domain reads DVKVTQSSRYLVKRTGEKVFLECVQDMDHENMFWYRQDPGLGLRLIYFSYDVKMKEKGDIPEGYSVSREKKERFSLILESASTNQTSMYLCASSPLTRQGPSSYNSPLHFGNGTRLTVT.

The chain joins TRBV11-2 to TRBJ2-7; 7 bases line up with TRBD1. This CDR3 is 14 amino acids long. After removal of 5 bases from V and 2 bases from J, the junction contained 6 bases not matched to a gene. Germline values: CDR1 SGHAT, CDR2 FQNNGV. The chain's CDR3 is CASSVDRKTYEQYF. The CDR3 nucleotides read TGTGCCAGCAGCGTGGACAGGAAAACCTACGAGCAGTACTTC.

As DNA, the CDR3 is TGTGCCAGTAGTCCTCGGACAGGGGACAGCTCCTACAATGAGCAGTTCTTC. Protein sequence: CASSPRTGDSSYNEQFF. The genes are TRBV19 and TRBJ2-1; 9 bases agree with TRBD1. CDR1 and CDR2 from the germline V gene are LNHDA and SQIVND (reference sequence). Trimming removed 5 bases from V and 0 bases from J; junction bases left unmatched: 8. This CDR3 spans 17 amino acids.